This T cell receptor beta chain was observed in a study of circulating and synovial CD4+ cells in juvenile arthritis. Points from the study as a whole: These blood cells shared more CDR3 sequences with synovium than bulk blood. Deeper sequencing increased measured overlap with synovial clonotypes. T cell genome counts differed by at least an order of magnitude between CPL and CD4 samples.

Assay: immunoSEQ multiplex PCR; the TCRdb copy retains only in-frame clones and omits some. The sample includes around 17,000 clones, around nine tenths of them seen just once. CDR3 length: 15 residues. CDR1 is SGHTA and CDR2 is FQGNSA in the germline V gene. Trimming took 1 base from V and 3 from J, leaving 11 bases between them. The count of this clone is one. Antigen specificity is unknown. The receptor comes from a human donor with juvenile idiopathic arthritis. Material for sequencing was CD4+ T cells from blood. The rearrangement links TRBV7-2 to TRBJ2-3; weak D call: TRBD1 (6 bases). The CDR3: CASSLEQGWTDTQYF. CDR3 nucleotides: TGTGCCAGCAGCTTAGAACAGGGTTGGACAGATACGCAGTATTTT.